The entry below describes one TCR beta chain. The antigen it binds to is not known. No base quality values were provided; no much bigger clone lies one nucleotide off. Receptor amplification or capture employed PCR. Sequencing was carried out with an Illumina HiSeq 4000. High-throughput sequencing was used to profile the TCR beta-chain CDR3 region of each patient. In the authors' own workflow: CDR3 differences across clinicopathological groups were used to build a classifier for discriminating distant-metastatic papillary thyroid cancer patients. Repertoire diversity was assessed with the Shannon index, and tumor-blood repertoire similarity with the Morisita-Horn index. TCRdb trimmed public reads at Q25 via fastp, called clones via MiXCR and kept in-frame beta chains. TCRdb's processing, not the study's, gives the V and J calls here. The sample profile shows about 38,000 clones; about 26% of them were found once. Roughly a tenth of the sample is in the top ten clones.

This sample is drawn from a study of metastatic and nonmetastatic thyroid tumors (dated by TCRdb to between 2020 and 2021). For the study in its entirety: Repertoires were compared across peripheral blood and tumor or nodule tissue samples from malignant and benign thyroid patients.

None of the patients had been given any treatment before thyroid surgery. Using T-cell receptor beta sequencing, the researchers looked back retrospectively at clinical samples from patients, gathered between about 2012 and 2019. Overall study results and their limits: In both blood and tumor samples, malignant tumors were reported to have significantly higher TCR beta diversity than benign nodules.

CDR1 and CDR2 (SGHTA, FQGTGA) derive from the germline V gene. V sheds 5 bases and J sheds 1 base, leaving 10 bases between their ends. The CDR3 has 14 amino acids, counting the end cysteine and phenylalanine. The DNA shown is the 42-base CDR3, in frame from base 1. The chain joins TRBV7-3 to TRBJ2-3; the D segment cannot be called with confidence. Sequencing used blood. The sequence was obtained from a male donor with papillary thyroid cancer or a benign thyroid nodule (not recorded which). Some clones in this sample may be carry-over from other donors' samples. The CDR3 loop reads CASSREVGTDTQYF. At the DNA level, the sequence is TGTGCCAGCAGCCGTGAAGTTGGCACAGATACGCAGTATTTT.